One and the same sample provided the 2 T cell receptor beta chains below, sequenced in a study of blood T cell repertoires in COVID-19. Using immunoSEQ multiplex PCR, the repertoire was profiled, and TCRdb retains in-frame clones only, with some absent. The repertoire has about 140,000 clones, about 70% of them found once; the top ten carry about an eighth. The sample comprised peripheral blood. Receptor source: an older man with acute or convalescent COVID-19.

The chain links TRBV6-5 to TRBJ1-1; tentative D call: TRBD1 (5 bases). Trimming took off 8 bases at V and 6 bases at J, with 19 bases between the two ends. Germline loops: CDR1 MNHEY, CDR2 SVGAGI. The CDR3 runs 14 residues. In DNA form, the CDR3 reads TGTGCCAGCCAACCCTGGGGGGGGTCGGCTGAAGCTTTCTTT. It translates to CASQPWGGSAEAFF.

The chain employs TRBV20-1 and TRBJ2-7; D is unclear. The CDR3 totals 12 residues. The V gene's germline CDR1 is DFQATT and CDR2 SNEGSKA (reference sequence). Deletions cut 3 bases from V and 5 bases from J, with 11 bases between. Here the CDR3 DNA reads TGCAGTGCTAGTGTGACTTGGAACGAGCAGTACTTC. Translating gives CSASVTWNEQYF.